Presented here are 18 T cell receptor beta chains from one specimen sequenced in a study of shared clonotypes between healthy human individuals. TCRdb's table, derived via immunoSEQ multiplex PCR, lists solely in-frame clones and lacks some. The sample includes roughly 500,000 clones, 75% to 85% of them seen just once. The sequenced sample was PBMCs. The receptors come from a woman in her 40s in good health. Some clones in this sample may be carry-over from other donors' samples.

This chain uses TRBV7-2 with TRBJ2-3; a weak D match, TRBD2 (6 bases). Germline V gene data show CDR1 as SGHTA and CDR2 as FQGNSA. This CDR3 is built from 14 residues. Trimming stripped 5 bases from V and 5 bases from J, with 14 bases between. The CDR3 nucleotides are TGTGCCAGCAGCGCCACGGGCGGGGAAGATACGCAGTATTTT. Its protein is CASSATGGEDTQYF.

The chain has TRBV7-2 and TRBJ2-3; no clear D. This CDR3 comprises 14 residues. Trimming took off 5 bases at V and 1 base at J, with 10 bases between the two ends. Germline V gene lookup returns CDR1 SGHTA and CDR2 FQGNSA. The CDR3 DNA reads TGTGCCAGCAGCCTGGACCAGGGCACAGATACGCAGTATTTT. It translates to CASSLDQGTDTQYF. Full variable domain (remainder filled in from reference TRBV7-2 and TRBJ2-3): GAGVSQSPSNKVTEKGKDVELRCDPISGHTALYWYRQSLGQGLEFLIYFQGNSAPDKSGLPSDRFSAERTGGSVSTLTIQRTQQEDSAVYLCASSLDQGTDTQYFGPGTRLTVL.

CDR3 nucleotides: TGTGCCAGCAGCCCCCTCACTAGCGGAAAAAACAATGAGCAGTTCTTC. This gives the protein CASSPLTSGKNNEQFF. The chain is built from TRBV9 and TRBJ2-1; 8 bases agree with TRBD2. The CDR3 spans 16 residues. Looked up from germline, CDR1 is SGDLS and CDR2 is YYNGEE. With V trimmed by 4 bases and J by 5 bases, 11 bases remained unmatched.

The chain joins TRBV6-5 to TRBJ1-1, with D uncertain. The germline V and J ends were trimmed by 6 bases and 0 bases, with 8 bases remaining between them. This CDR3 has 13 amino acids. The germline gives CDR1 MNHEY, CDR2 SVGAGI. The CDR3 nucleotides are TGTGCCAGCAGGACACGCATGAACACTGAAGCTTTCTTT. Translating gives CASRTRMNTEAFF.

The V gene is TRBV2, the J gene TRBJ2-2, with TRBD2 as a possible D gene (6 bases). This CDR3 spans 14 amino acids. Per germline, CDR1 SNHLY and CDR2 FYNNEI. V was clipped by 7 bases and J by 4 bases, with 13 bases between them. CDR3 in amino acids: CASKPGVRTGELFF. CDR3 DNA: TGTGCCAGCAAACCGGGGGTTCGCACCGGGGAGCTGTTTTTT.

The chain uses TRBV5-1 and TRBJ2-7; 9 nucleotides agree with TRBD1. After removal of 4 bases from V and 3 bases from J, the junction contained 2 bases not matched to a gene. CDR3 length equals 13 residues. CDR1 is SGHRS, CDR2 YFSETQ, per germline. CDR3: CASSPTGGYEQYF. CDR3 coding DNA: TGCGCCAGCAGCCCGACAGGGGGCTACGAGCAGTACTTC.

The genes are TRBV11-2 and TRBJ1-4; 9 bases align to TRBD1. The germline V gene has CDR1 SGHAT and CDR2 FQNNGV. The CDR3 contains 16 residues. V shed 2 bases, J shed 7 bases, and the junction held 8 bases outside the gene matches. The CDR3 nucleotides read TGTGCCAGCAGCTTAATATCCGGGACAGGGTCTGAAAAACTGTTTTTT. Protein sequence: CASSLISGTGSEKLFF.

J is TRBJ1-2 and V is TRBV6-6; the D is unclear. V lost 2 bases and J 4 bases, leaving 14 bases between the germline ends. This CDR3 spans 15 amino acids. Germline CDR1 and CDR2: MNHNY and SVGAGI (reference sequence). CDR3 region: CASSYPSEGTYGYTF. The CDR3 DNA reads as TGTGCCAGCAGTTACCCGAGTGAGGGCACCTATGGCTACACCTTC.

In its sample, this clone was seen once. V gene TRBV28 combines with J gene TRBJ1-2; 7 bases line up with TRBD1. Losses at the gene ends were 4 bases for V and 3 bases for J; bases not matched to a gene: 8. Germline-derived CDR1 and CDR2 are MDHEN and SYDVKM. The CDR3 length is 15 residues. In DNA form, the CDR3 reads TGTGCCAGCAGTTCCGCCGGGACAGAAGACTATGGCTACACCTTC. Translating it yields CASSSAGTEDYGYTF.

The chain is built from TRBV7-2 and TRBJ1-2; no reliable D call. Deletions cut 2 bases from V and 7 bases from J, with 11 bases between. Germline V gene lookup returns CDR1 SGHTA and CDR2 FQGNSA. The CDR3 is 13 amino acids. The CDR3 here is CASSLPDMRGYTF. CDR3 sequence (DNA): TGTGCCAGCAGCTTACCCGATATGCGTGGCTACACCTTC.

This clone has at least ten counts. This rearrangement joins TRBV7-2 to TRBJ2-1; D may be TRBD2 (6 bases). Per the germline V gene, CDR1 is SGHTA and CDR2 is FQGNSA. The CDR3 runs 15 residues. V gave up 5 bases and J gave up 2 bases, with 13 bases separating them. Here the CDR3 DNA reads TGTGCCAGCAGCCCGGGACTGGCAACCTACAATGAGCAGTTCTTC. This gives the protein CASSPGLATYNEQFF. Drawing the rest from reference TRBV7-2 and TRBJ2-1, the complete variable domain is GAGVSQSPSNKVTEKGKDVELRCDPISGHTALYWYRQSLGQGLEFLIYFQGNSAPDKSGLPSDRFSAERTGGSVSTLTIQRTQQEDSAVYLCASSPGLATYNEQFFGPGTRLTVL.

This chain uses TRBV4-2 with TRBJ2-1; D is uncertain. The CDR3 covers 15 residues. CDR1 is LGHNA, CDR2 YNFKEQ, per germline. Between the trimmed V and J ends, which lost 0 bases and 9 bases, there was a span of 15 bases. DNA of the CDR3: TGTGCCAGCAGCCAAGAAAGGGCGAGCCACCGTGAGCAGTTCTTC. Translation: CASSQERASHREQFF.

This clone is a singleton in its sample. The J gene is TRBJ2-7, the V gene TRBV11-2, with 8 bases identical to TRBD1. Germline V gene data show CDR1 as SGHAT and CDR2 as FQNNGV. The length of the CDR3 is 14 residues. The ends lost 5 bases at V and 6 bases at J; junction bases unmatched: 9. The CDR3, as DNA: TGTGCCAGCAGCCCCGGACAGGGAGTAGGCGAGCAGTACTTC. Its protein product is CASSPGQGVGEQYF. Full variable domain (remainder filled in from reference TRBV11-2 and TRBJ2-7): EAGVAQSPRYKIIEKRQSVAFWCNPISGHATLYWYQQILGQGPKLLIQFQNNGVVDDSQLPKDRFSAERLKGVDSTLKIQPAKLEDSAVYLCASSPGQGVGEQYFGPGTRLTVT.

The chain employs TRBV28 and TRBJ1-1; D not resolved. V gave up 4 bases and J gave up 1 base, with 16 bases separating them. There are 16 residues in the CDR3. Germline loops: CDR1 MDHEN, CDR2 SYDVKM. The CDR3 DNA reads as TGTGCCAGCAGTTCCCGGCGCGGCGCGGGGAACACTGAAGCTTTCTTT. The encoded protein is CASSSRRGAGNTEAFF.

This clone was recorded many times. Within the sample, other DNA sequences also encode this same CDR3. The chain couples TRBV7-2 to TRBJ2-3; 10 bases are a match to TRBD2. The CDR3 has 15 amino acids. Germline CDR1 is SGHTA and CDR2 is FQGNSA. V shed 0 bases and J 6 bases; nucleotides not matched to a gene: 3. In DNA form, the CDR3 reads TGTGCCAGCAGCTTAGCTAGCGGGAGGTCGGATACGCAGTATTTT. The encoded protein is CASSLASGRSDTQYF.

V usage is TRBV5-1 and J usage is TRBJ2-3, with D perhaps TRBD1 or TRBD2 (5 bases each). The CDR3 spans 15 residues. Trimming removed 0 bases at V and 6 bases at J, with 14 bases between. The germline CDR1 and CDR2 sequences are SGHRS and YFSETQ. CDR3 DNA sequence: TGCGCCAGCAGCTTGGCGACAGAGGGGTACGATACGCAGTATTTT. This sequence encodes CASSLATEGYDTQYF.

In DNA, the CDR3 is TGTGCCAGTAGTATAGCGGCTAGCGAGACCTACGAGCAGTACTTC. Translated, it gives CASSIAASETYEQYF. The rearrangement uses TRBV19 and TRBJ2-7; TRBD2 might be the D (6 bases). V gave up 1 base and J gave up 2 bases, with 12 bases separating them. CDR1 LNHDA and CDR2 SQIVND come from the germline V gene (reference sequence). The CDR3 has 15 residues.

V is TRBV9 and J is TRBJ2-1, with 13 bases lining up with TRBD2. V was pared by 4 bases and J by 1 base, with 2 bases of the junction left unmatched. The CDR3 consists of 16 residues. The germline CDR1 and CDR2 sequences are SGDLS and YYNGEE. CDR3 DNA sequence: TGTGCCAGCAGCTGGACTAGCGGGAGATCCTACAATGAGCAGTTCTTC. Its protein is CASSWTSGRSYNEQFF.